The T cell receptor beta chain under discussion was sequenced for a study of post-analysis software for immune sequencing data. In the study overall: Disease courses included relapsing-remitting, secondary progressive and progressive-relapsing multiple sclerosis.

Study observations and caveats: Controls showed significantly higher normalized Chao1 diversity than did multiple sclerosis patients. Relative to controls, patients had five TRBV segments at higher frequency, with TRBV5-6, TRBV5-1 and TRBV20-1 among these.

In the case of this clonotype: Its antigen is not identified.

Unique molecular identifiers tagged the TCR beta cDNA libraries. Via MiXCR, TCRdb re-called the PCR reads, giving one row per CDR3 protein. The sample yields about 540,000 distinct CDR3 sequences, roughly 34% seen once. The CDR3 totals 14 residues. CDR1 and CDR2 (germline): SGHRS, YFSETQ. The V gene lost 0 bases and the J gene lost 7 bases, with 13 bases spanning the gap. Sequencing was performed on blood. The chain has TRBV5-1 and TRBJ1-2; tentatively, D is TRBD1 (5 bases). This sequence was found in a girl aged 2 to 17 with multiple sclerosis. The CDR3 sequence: CASSLEDTSGGYTF. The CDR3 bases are TGCGCCAGCAGCTTGGAGGACACCTCGGGTGGCTACACCTTC. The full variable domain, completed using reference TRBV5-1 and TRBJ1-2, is KAGVTQTPRYLIKTRGQQVTLSCSPISGHRSVSWYQQTPGQGLQFLFEYFSETQRNKGNFPGRFSGRQFSNSRSEMNVSTLELGDSALYLCASSLEDTSGGYTFGSGTRLTVV.